This TCR beta chain was sequenced during a study of brain T cells in children with intractable seizures. Overall study findings and caveats: Clones missing pre-surgery may reflect undersampling of that blood sample.

This clone was observed a handful of times. Its target is not known. Using immunoSEQ multiplex PCR, the repertoire was profiled, and TCRdb retains in-frame clones only, with some absent. This table holds fewer than 80,000 clones, about 96% found once. The CDR3 is 11 residues long. V gave up 5 bases and J gave up 3 bases, with 5 bases separating them. Germline CDR1 is MDHEN and CDR2 is SYDVKM. The sequence was collected from a boy less than two years old with focal cortical dysplasia and intractable seizures. The sequencing here drew on peripheral blood, taken at surgery. J is TRBJ2-7 and V is TRBV28; D not certain. The CDR3: CASSLLYEQYF. CDR3 nucleotides: TGTGCCAGCAGTCTTCTCTACGAGCAGTACTTC.